Listed below are T cell receptor beta chains from one sample, sequenced in a study of technical replicates of blood from several donors. The repertoire was sequenced with immunoSEQ multiplex PCR; TCRdb's copy has only in-frame clones and lacks some. The table has under 95,000 clones, roughly 94% seen once. The sequenced sample consisted of T cells isolated from PBMCs. These receptors were obtained from a human donor in good health. The CDR3 runs from the conserved cysteine through the conserved F or W. D genes are given only for firm matches. Expanded clones are given a class, and other clones once, few, many or no size at all.

clone size	V gene	J gene	D gene	CDR3 protein	CDR3 DNA
.	TRBV19	TRBJ1-1	TRBD1	CASRGQGNTEAFF	TGTGCCAGTAGAGGACAGGGCAACACTGAAGCTTTCTTT
few	TRBV27	TRBJ1-3	.	CASSSRGGSYGNTIYF	TGTGCCAGCAGTTCCCGTGGAGGGTCTTATGGAAACACCATATATTTT
.	TRBV5-4	TRBJ2-7	.	CASSLALGVYEQYF	TGTGCCAGCAGCTTGGCTTTAGGGGTCTACGAGCAGTACTTC
.	TRBV27	TRBJ1-3	.	CASKGGSSGNTIYF	TGTGCCAGCAAGGGCGGGAGCTCTGGAAACACCATATATTTT
.	TRBV11-2	TRBJ2-4	TRBD2	CASSSRLAGGSKNIQYF	TGTGCCAGCAGCTCAAGACTAGCGGGGGGGTCCAAAAACATTCAGTACTTC
once	TRBV2	TRBJ2-7	.	CASSGRTVEQYF	TGTGCCAGCAGTGGTCGAACAGTCGAGCAGTACTTC
.	TRBV7-9	TRBJ1-2	.	CASSHDTGSYGYTF	TGTGCCAGCAGCCACGACACAGGGTCCTATGGCTACACCTTC
.	TRBV6-5	TRBJ1-1	.	CASSYRVNTEAFF	TGTGCCAGCAGTTACAGAGTGAACACTGAAGCTTTCTTT
once	TRBV7-8	TRBJ1-5	TRBD1	CASRSGTGWNQPQHF	TGTGCCAGCAGGTCCGGGACAGGGTGGAATCAGCCCCAGCATTTT
.	TRBV30	TRBJ2-2	TRBD2	CAGTGGPFTGELFF	TGTGCCGGGACGGGGGGGCCCTTCACCGGGGAGCTGTTTTTT
.	TRBV7-9	TRBJ2-7	TRBD1	CASSFLSDRAPAYEQYF	TGTGCCAGCAGCTTTCTATCGGACAGGGCCCCCGCCTACGAGCAGTACTTC
.	TRBV18	TRBJ2-7	.	CASSPDSSEQYF	TGTGCCAGCTCACCAGACAGTTCCGAGCAGTACTTC
.	TRBV7-9	TRBJ2-7	.	CASSVPQGHEQYF	TGTGCCAGCAGTGTTCCACAGGGACACGAGCAGTACTTC
.	TRBV5-4	TRBJ2-5	.	CASSKGAGETQYF	TGTGCCAGCAGCAAAGGGGCTGGGGAGACCCAGTACTTC